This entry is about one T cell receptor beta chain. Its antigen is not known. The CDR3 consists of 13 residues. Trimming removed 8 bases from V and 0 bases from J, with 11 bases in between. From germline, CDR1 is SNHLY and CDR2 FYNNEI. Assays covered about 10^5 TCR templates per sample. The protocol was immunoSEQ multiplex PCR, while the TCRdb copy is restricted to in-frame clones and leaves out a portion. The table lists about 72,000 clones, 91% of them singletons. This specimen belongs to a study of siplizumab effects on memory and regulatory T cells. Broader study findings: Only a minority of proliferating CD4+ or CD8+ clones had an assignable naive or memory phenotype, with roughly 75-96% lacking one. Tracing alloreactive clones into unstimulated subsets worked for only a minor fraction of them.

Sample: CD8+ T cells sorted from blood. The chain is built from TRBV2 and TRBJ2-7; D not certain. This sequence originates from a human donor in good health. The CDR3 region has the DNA TGTGCCAGCTGGGCCGGGCTCTCCTACGAGCAGTACTTC. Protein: CASWAGLSYEQYF. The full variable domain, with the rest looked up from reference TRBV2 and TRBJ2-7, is EPEVTQTPSHQVTQMGQEVILRCVPISNHLYFYWYRQILGQKVEFLVSFYNNEISEKSEIFDDQFSVERPDGSNFTLKIRSTKLEDSAMYFCASWAGLSYEQYFGPGTRLTVT.